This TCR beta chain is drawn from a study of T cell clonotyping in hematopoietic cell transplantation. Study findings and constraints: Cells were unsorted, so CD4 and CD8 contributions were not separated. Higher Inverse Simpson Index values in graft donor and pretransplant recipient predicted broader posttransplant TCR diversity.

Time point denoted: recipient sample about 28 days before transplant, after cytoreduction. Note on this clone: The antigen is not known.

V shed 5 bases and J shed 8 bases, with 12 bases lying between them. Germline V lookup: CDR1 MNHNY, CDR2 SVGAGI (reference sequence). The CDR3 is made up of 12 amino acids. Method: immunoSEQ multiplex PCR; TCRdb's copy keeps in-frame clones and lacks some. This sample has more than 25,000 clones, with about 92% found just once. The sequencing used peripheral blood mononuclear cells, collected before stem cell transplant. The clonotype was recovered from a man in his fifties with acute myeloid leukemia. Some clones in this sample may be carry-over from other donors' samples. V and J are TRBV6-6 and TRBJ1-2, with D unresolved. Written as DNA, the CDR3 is TGTGCCAGCAGTGGCGCTGGCGGAGGCTACACCTTC. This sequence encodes CASSGAGGGYTF.